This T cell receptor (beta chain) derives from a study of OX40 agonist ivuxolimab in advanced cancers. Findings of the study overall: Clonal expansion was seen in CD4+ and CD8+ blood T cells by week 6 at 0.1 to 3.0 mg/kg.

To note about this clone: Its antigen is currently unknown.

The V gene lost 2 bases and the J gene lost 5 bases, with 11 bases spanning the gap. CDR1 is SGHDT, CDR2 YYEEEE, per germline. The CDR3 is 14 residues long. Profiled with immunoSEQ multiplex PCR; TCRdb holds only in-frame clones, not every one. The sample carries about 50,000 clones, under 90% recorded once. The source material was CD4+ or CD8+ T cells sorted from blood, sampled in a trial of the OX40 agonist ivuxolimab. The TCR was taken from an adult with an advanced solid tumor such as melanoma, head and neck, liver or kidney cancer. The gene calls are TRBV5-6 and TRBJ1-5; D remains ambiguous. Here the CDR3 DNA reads TGTGCCAGCAGCTTACTTCAGGAGGATCAGCCCCAGCATTTT. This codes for CASSLLQEDQPQHF.